Below are 29 T cell receptor beta chains sequenced from a single sample in a study of technical replicates of blood from a handful of donors. TCRdb's table, derived via immunoSEQ multiplex PCR, lists solely in-frame clones and lacks some. The table records roughly 93,000 clones, about 96% of them present only once. The material sequenced was T cells isolated from PBMCs. The receptors stem from a human donor in good health.

This clone was seen a single time. J is TRBJ2-1 and V is TRBV19; perhaps TRBD1 as D (6 bases). The CDR3 is 14 residues long. The germline V gene has CDR1 LNHDA and CDR2 SQIVND (reference sequence). Trimming took off 3 bases at V and 4 bases at J, with 10 bases between the two ends. The CDR3 region is CASSIATGYNEQFF. The CDR3 DNA reads TGTGCCAGTAGTATTGCGACAGGTTACAATGAGCAGTTCTTC.

The chain carries TRBV6-1 and TRBJ1-4; 9 nucleotides agree with TRBD1. Germline values: CDR1 MNHNS, CDR2 SASEGT. Trimming at V came to 5 bases and at J to 8 bases, leaving 9 bases not matched to a gene. The length of the CDR3 is 15 residues. CDR3 coding DNA: TGTGCCAGCAGTCTGGGGGACAGGGATCTAGAAAAACTGTTTTTT. Amino acids: CASSLGDRDLEKLFF.

The V gene is TRBV29-1, the J gene TRBJ2-1, with D possibly matching TRBD1 (6 bases). Trimming removed 7 bases from V and 7 bases from J, with 17 bases in between. CDR3 length equals 13 residues. Germline V lookup: CDR1 SQVTM, CDR2 ANQGSEA. The CDR3 region is CSAGLRRGNEQFF. CDR3 nucleotides: TGCAGCGCCGGACTGAGAAGGGGGAATGAGCAGTTCTTC.

V gene TRBV7-9 combines with J gene TRBJ1-2; no reliable D call. Germline V lookup: CDR1 SEHNR, CDR2 FQNEAQ (reference sequence). The germline V and J ends were trimmed by 4 bases and 3 bases, with 3 bases remaining between them. The CDR3 extends over 11 amino acids. The CDR3 loop is CASSSDYGYTF. In nucleotides, the CDR3 is TGTGCCAGCAGCTCTGACTATGGCTACACCTTC.

The chain employs TRBV29-1 and TRBJ2-1, with D tentatively TRBD2 (6 bases). The CDR3 extends over 11 amino acids. Deletions cut 7 bases from V and 12 bases from J, with 16 bases between. From germline, CDR1 is SQVTM and CDR2 ANQGSEA. CDR3 region: CSAEELAGQFF. The CDR3 DNA is TGCAGCGCCGAGGAACTAGCTGGGCAGTTCTTC.

The chain is built from TRBV4-1 and TRBJ2-7, with 9 bases identical to TRBD1. The CDR3 is 18 amino acids. Germline CDR1 and CDR2: MGHRA and YSYEKL. The V segment lost 1 base and the J segment 3 bases; nucleotides outside the gene matches: 13. The CDR3, as DNA: TGCGCCAGCAGCCAAGTTATAGGGACAGGGTCCCTCTTCTACGAGCAGTACTTC. This codes for CASSQVIGTGSLFYEQYF.

This chain connects TRBV6-5 to TRBJ1-6; no reliable D call. Germline V gene data show CDR1 as MNHEY and CDR2 as SVGAGI. The CDR3 is made up of 14 amino acids. Trimming cost V 2 bases and J 3 bases, with 5 bases left between them. For the CDR3, the DNA is TGTGCCAGCAGTTACGACAACTATAATTCACCCCTCCACTTT. Encoded protein: CASSYDNYNSPLHF.

The J gene is TRBJ2-3, the V gene TRBV10-3; possibly TRBD2 for D (5 bases). The CDR3 is 16 residues long. V dropped 0 bases and J dropped 0 bases, with 10 bases sitting between them. Germline CDR1 reads ENHRY; CDR2 reads SYGVKD. The CDR3 region has the DNA TGTGCCATCAGTGAGTCGGGGAGATTTAGCACAGATACGCAGTATTTT. Its translation: CAISESGRFSTDTQYF.

The rearrangement uses TRBV19 and TRBJ2-7, with 10 bases fitting TRBD1. The V gene end was trimmed by 6 bases and the J gene end by 5 bases; junction bases not matched to a gene: 10. Germline-derived CDR1 and CDR2 are LNHDA and SQIVND (reference sequence). The CDR3 has 15 residues. CDR3 amino acids: CASRDLSTGGHEQYF. The CDR3 bases are TGTGCCAGTAGAGACCTCTCGACAGGGGGCCACGAGCAGTACTTC.

The chain recombines TRBV6-4 with TRBJ2-1; 11 nucleotides align to TRBD1. CDR3 length equals 14 residues. Unmatched junction bases numbered 4, after V lost 5 bases and J lost 7 bases. Germline lookup yields CDR1 MRHNA and CDR2 SNTAGT. The CDR3 coding sequence is TGTGCCAGCAGTTGGGGGACAGGGGGTAATGAGCAGTTCTTC. Its protein product is CASSWGTGGNEQFF.

The V gene is TRBV5-4, the J gene TRBJ2-3; 8 nucleotides align to TRBD2. V lost 6 bases, J lost 3 bases, and 15 bases stayed unmatched. Looked up from germline, CDR1 is SGHNT and CDR2 is YYREEE (reference sequence). This CDR3 comprises 17 residues. The CDR3 protein is CASTTVVGGGRTDTQYF. In nucleotides, the CDR3 is TGTGCCAGCACCACAGTTGTCGGGGGGGGGCGGACAGATACGCAGTATTTT.

This chain joins TRBV7-9 and TRBJ2-1; 10 positions agree with TRBD2. The CDR3 has 15 amino acids. Germline CDR1 and CDR2: SEHNR and FQNEAQ (reference sequence). V gave up 10 bases and J gave up 9 bases; unmatched junction bases: 15. CDR3 region: CAISLGLAGAFEQFF. The CDR3 DNA sequence: TGTGCCATTTCTTTAGGGCTAGCGGGAGCTTTTGAGCAGTTCTTC.

The genes are TRBV10-3 and TRBJ2-1; TRBD2 agrees at 7 bases. The germline V gene has CDR1 ENHRY and CDR2 SYGVKD. CDR3 size: 16 residues. Trimming at V came to 0 bases and at J to 2 bases, leaving 4 bases not matched to a gene. The CDR3 reads CAISESSREAYNEQFF. CDR3 nucleotide sequence: TGTGCCATCAGTGAGTCATCCCGGGAGGCCTACAATGAGCAGTTCTTC.

J is TRBJ1-1 and V is TRBV27; TRBD1 might be the D (6 bases). Between the trimmed V and J ends, which lost 6 bases and 0 bases, there was a span of 17 bases. The CDR3 contains 16 residues. CDR1 and CDR2 (germline): MNHEY, SMNVEV (reference sequence). CDR3 in DNA: TGTGCCAGCAGGGTTTTTTACGAGGGGGTGAACACTGAAGCTTTCTTT. This encodes CASRVFYEGVNTEAFF.

The chain combines TRBV6-1 with TRBJ1-5; 10 bases line up with TRBD1. Germline values: CDR1 MNHNS, CDR2 SASEGT. V gave up 6 bases and J gave up 11 bases; unmatched junction bases: 10. This CDR3 has 14 residues. For the CDR3, the DNA is TGTGCCAGCAGGGGGACAGGGGCGCTCAGGGCCCAGCATTTT. Protein sequence: CASRGTGALRAQHF.

The genes are TRBV6-6 and TRBJ1-1, with 8 positions matching TRBD1. V gave up 0 bases and J gave up 8 bases; unmatched junction bases: 5. The germline gives CDR1 MNHNY, CDR2 SVGAGI (reference sequence). The CDR3 is made up of 14 amino acids. The CDR3, as DNA: TGTGCCAGCAGTTACTCGAGGGGACAGGACGAAGCTTTCTTT. Amino acids: CASSYSRGQDEAFF.

The chain links TRBV10-1 to TRBJ2-7; 9 bases line up with TRBD1. The germline CDR1 and CDR2 sequences are WNHNN and SYGVQD (reference sequence). The CDR3 is 14 amino acids. Losses at the gene ends were 0 bases for V and 5 bases for J; bases not matched to a gene: 2. In nucleotides, the CDR3 is TGCGCCAGCAGTGAGTCGACAGGGGGGAACGAGCAGTACTTC. Translating it yields CASSESTGGNEQYF.

This chain joins TRBV6-1 and TRBJ2-7, with 9 bases aligning to TRBD1. CDR1 is MNHNS and CDR2 is SASEGT in the germline V gene. Unmatched junction bases numbered 17, after V lost 4 bases and J lost 7 bases. The CDR3 covers 17 residues. The CDR3 sequence is CASSGAHSGTGKGEQYF. The CDR3 DNA follows: TGTGCCAGCAGTGGGGCCCACTCCGGGACAGGGAAAGGAGAGCAGTACTTC.

Points on this clone: One end of the junction does not line up with germline, which may come from a read error. The rearrangement uses TRBV7-7 and TRBJ1-4; unclear D gene. Germline loops: CDR1 SSHAT, CDR2 FNYEAQ (reference sequence). The CDR3 sequence is 13 residues long. The CDR3 nucleotides are TGTGCTAGCAGCTTCTCCCTAGGAGAAAAACTGTTTTTT. Protein sequence: CASSFSLGEKLFF.

V gene TRBV7-2 combines with J gene TRBJ1-5; D gene uncertain. From germline, CDR1 is SGHTA and CDR2 FQGNSA. Trimming shortened V by 0 bases and J by 4 bases, and 10 bases separated the two germline ends. This CDR3 has 15 amino acids. The CDR3 region has the DNA TGTGCCAGCAGCTTAGCTAACAGAGAGAATCAGCCCCAGCATTTT. This codes for CASSLANRENQPQHF.

The chain has TRBV15 and TRBJ2-7, with 7 bases lining up with TRBD2. The junction had 12 bases not matched to a gene; V was cut back by 5 bases and J by 5 bases. This CDR3 is built from 15 residues. In germline, CDR1 is LNHNV, CDR2 YYDKDF (reference sequence). The CDR3 DNA follows: TGTGCCACCAGCCAGGGACTACAGTACTGGGACGAGCAGTACTTC. Protein product: CATSQGLQYWDEQYF.

The J gene is TRBJ2-1, the V gene TRBV5-4; TRBD1 is a possible D gene (7 bases). V lost 1 base and J lost 1, with 12 bases in between. From germline, CDR1 is SGHNT and CDR2 YYREEE (reference sequence). This CDR3 contains 16 residues. CDR3: CASSLTQGGSYNEQFF. The CDR3 nucleotides read TGTGCCAGCAGCTTGACCCAGGGGGGTTCCTACAATGAGCAGTTCTTC.

The chain has TRBV7-2 and TRBJ2-3, with D perhaps matching TRBD1 (5 bases). The V end was cut by 6 bases, the J end by 3 bases, with 13 bases between. The CDR3 contains 14 residues. Germline lookup yields CDR1 SGHTA and CDR2 FQGNSA. CDR3 bases: TGTGCCAGCAGTTTCGAGACAGCGACAGATACGCAGTATTTT. Translating gives CASSFETATDTQYF.

DNA of the CDR3: TGTGCCAGCAGCCCACGGACAGGGGGTTCTTACGAGCAGTACTTC. As protein: CASSPRTGGSYEQYF. The V and J genes are TRBV13 and TRBJ2-7; 10 bases align to TRBD1. The V and J ends lost 5 bases and 4 bases, in that order; junction bases with no gene match: 8. The CDR3 covers 15 residues. Per germline, CDR1 PRHDT and CDR2 FYEKMQ (reference sequence). Filled out from reference TRBV13 and TRBJ2-7, the complete variable domain reads AAGVIQSPRHLIKEKRETATLKCYPIPRHDTVYWYQQGPGQDPQFLISFYEKMQSDKGSIPDRFSAQQFSDYHSELNMSSLELGDSALYFCASSPRTGGSYEQYFGPGTRLTVT.

The chain links TRBV7-3 to TRBJ1-1; tentative D call: TRBD1 (6 bases). Germline V gives CDR1 SGHTA, CDR2 FQGTGA. Trimming removed 2 bases from V and 4 bases from J, with 14 bases in between. This CDR3 region has 15 residues. CDR3 residues: CASSLLGGGSTEAFF. As DNA, the CDR3 is TGTGCCAGCAGCTTACTGGGGGGGGGCAGCACTGAAGCTTTCTTT.

In nucleotides, the CDR3 is TGTGCCAGCAGCTTTAACGGGGAGCTGTTTTTT. Translation gives CASSFNGELFF. V gene TRBV5-6 combines with J gene TRBJ2-2; no clear D. The V gene's germline CDR1 is SGHDT and CDR2 YYEEEE. V lost 2 bases, J lost 7 bases, and 3 bases lay in between. The CDR3 extends over 11 amino acids.

The chain uses TRBV5-1 and TRBJ2-7; a weak D match, TRBD2 (5 bases). CDR1 and CDR2 (germline): SGHRS, YFSETQ. The CDR3 is 13 amino acids. Trimming took 5 bases from V and 4 from J, leaving 13 bases between them. Here the CDR3 reads CASRVLDWYEQYF. DNA for the CDR3: TGCGCCAGCAGGGTACTAGATTGGTACGAGCAGTACTTC.

The rearrangement uses TRBV5-5 and TRBJ1-1, with 7 bases aligning to TRBD1. The CDR3 length is 12 residues. Germline CDR1 SGHKS, CDR2 YYEKEE (reference sequence). The junction had 1 base not matched to a gene; V was cut back by 1 base and J by 7 bases. CDR3 protein: CASSLWDSEAFF. Written as DNA, the CDR3 is TGTGCCAGCAGCTTGTGGGACAGTGAAGCTTTCTTT.

The chain combines TRBV9 with TRBJ1-5; D not certain. V lost 3 bases, J lost 5 bases, and 12 bases lay in between. CDR1 SGDLS and CDR2 YYNGEE come from the germline V gene. The CDR3 runs to 14 residues. The CDR3 sequence: CASSEAGSHQPQHF. CDR3 bases: TGTGCCAGCAGCGAGGCAGGCTCCCATCAGCCCCAGCATTTT.